This entry is about one TCR beta chain. The antigen is undetermined. Repertoires were generated with immunoSEQ multiplex PCR, while TCRdb's copy carries only in-frame clones and drops some. This table has about 180,000 clones, approximately 89% appearing once. This entry is derived from a study of cytomegalovirus exposure and HLA in healthy donors. The germline V gene has CDR1 SGHTA and CDR2 FQGTGA. This CDR3 region has 15 residues. V shed 5 bases and J 6 bases; nucleotides not matched to a gene: 10. General observations from the study: The authors confirmed in vitro that three CMV-associated chains were specific for CMV antigens. Reportedly, cytomegalovirus status was diagnosed with high sensitivity and specificity. Cytomegalovirus-associated status was assigned to fewer than 200 TCR beta chains.

Specimen: PBMCs. This clonotype was obtained from a man between 18 and 35 years old in good health and CMV-seropositive. The chain couples TRBV7-3 to TRBJ2-1, with TRBD2 identical over 7 bases. CDR3 loop: CASSHSGGGGNEQFF. The CDR3 DNA reads TGTGCCAGCAGCCACTCCGGTGGGGGGGGCAATGAGCAGTTCTTC.